This T cell receptor beta chain was documented in a study of CD8 T cells in Susac syndrome. From blood CD8+ and CD4+ T cells, the TCR beta chain was sequenced. Those who served as multiple sclerosis controls were treatment-naive patients with stable or active relapsing-remitting disease. TEMRA cells were FACS-enriched and CD8+ and CD4+ T cells negatively isolated. This clonotype was found once. Germline CDR1 is SGHTA and CDR2 is FQGNSA. V gave up 1 base and J gave up 3 bases, with 3 bases separating them. This CDR3 contains 13 residues. RNA, at about 0.5 to 1 ug, was reverse transcribed with random hexamers. Amplification of TCR beta CDR3 across 54 Vbeta and 13 Jbeta was performed with immunoSEQ multiplex PCR. TCRdb fed the immunoSEQ multiplex PCR reads into MiXCR, producing one record per CDR3 protein. The profile shows roughly 120,000 distinct CDR3 sequences, just over 90% of them singletons.

This sequence originates from a human donor with multiple sclerosis. This rearrangement joins TRBV7-2 to TRBJ2-2, with D unresolved. The sample comprised CD8+ T cells from PBMCs. CDR3 nucleotide sequence: TGTGCCAGCAGCTTAGGGTACACCGGGGAGCTGTTTTTT. Translation: CASSLGYTGELFF. Drawing the rest from reference TRBV7-2 and TRBJ2-2, the complete variable domain is GAGVSQSPSNKVTEKGKDVELRCDPISGHTALYWYRQSLGQGLEFLIYFQGNSAPDKSGLPSDRFSAERTGGSVSTLTIQRTQQEDSAVYLCASSLGYTGELFFGEGSRLTVL.